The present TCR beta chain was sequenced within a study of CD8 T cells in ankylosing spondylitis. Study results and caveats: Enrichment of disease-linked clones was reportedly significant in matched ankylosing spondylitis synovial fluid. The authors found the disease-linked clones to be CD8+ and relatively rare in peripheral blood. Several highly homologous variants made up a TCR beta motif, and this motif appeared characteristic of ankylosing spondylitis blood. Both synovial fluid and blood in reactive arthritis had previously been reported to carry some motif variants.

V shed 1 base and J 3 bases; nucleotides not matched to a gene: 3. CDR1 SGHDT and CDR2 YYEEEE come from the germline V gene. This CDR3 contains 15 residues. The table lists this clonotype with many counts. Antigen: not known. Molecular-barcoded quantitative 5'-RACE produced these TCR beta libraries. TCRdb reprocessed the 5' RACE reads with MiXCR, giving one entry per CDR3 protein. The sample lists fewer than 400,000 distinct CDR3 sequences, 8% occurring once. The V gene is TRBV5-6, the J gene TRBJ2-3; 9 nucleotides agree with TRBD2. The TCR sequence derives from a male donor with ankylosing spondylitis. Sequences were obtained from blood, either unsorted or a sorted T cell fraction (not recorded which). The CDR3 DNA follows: TGTGCCAGCAGCTTGTCTCTAGCGGGGACAGATACGCAGTATTTT. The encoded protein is CASSLSLAGTDTQYF.